The sample holds a few counts of the clone carrying this T cell receptor beta chain. The table came from immunoSEQ multiplex PCR; TCRdb's copy has only in-frame clones and leaves some out. The sample contains about 150,000 clones, 94% of which appear only once. The sample belongs to a study of control samples from healthy donors and cancer patients. With 4 bases removed from V and 3 bases from J, the gap between germline ends came to 22 bases. Looked up from germline, CDR1 is LGHNA and CDR2 is YSLEER. This CDR3 is built from 17 residues. Sequencing input: blood. V usage is TRBV4-3 and J usage is TRBJ2-7, with D perhaps being TRBD1 or TRBD2 (6 bases each). The receptor was derived from a woman aged 18-35 years in good health. Here the CDR3 reads CASSRTLYRGPNYEQYF. CDR3 bases: TGCGCCAGCAGCCGCACTCTATATCGGGGGCCCAACTACGAGCAGTACTTC.